Listed below are T cell receptor beta chains from one sample, sequenced in a study of control samples from healthy donors and cancer patients. Assay used: immunoSEQ multiplex PCR; TCRdb lists only in-frame clones, some missing. This table holds approximately 170,000 clones, roughly 89% found once. Material: blood. These receptors came from a woman in her 50s in good health. CDR3s include the opening cysteine and the closing phenylalanine or tryptophan. The D gene is left open where the match is weak. Size values are once, few and many counts, or a class for expanded clones, and some rows have none.

>NA|TRBV10-3|NA|TRBJ1-5
CAISEKGRVDQPQHF
TGTGCCATCAGTGAAAAAGGCAGGGTTGATCAGCCCCAGCATTTT
>once|TRBV28|NA|TRBJ2-2
CASTADRSNTGELFF
TGTGCCAGCACCGCCGACCGGTCGAACACCGGGGAGCTGTTTTTT
>NA|TRBV5-6|NA|TRBJ2-5
CASSLMEGAQYF
TGTGCCAGCAGCTTGATGGAAGGGGCCCAGTACTTC
>NA|TRBV18|TRBD1|TRBJ2-4
CASSRTGGTGNIQYF
TGTGCCAGCTCACGGACAGGGGGGACGGGAAACATTCAGTACTTC
>NA|TRBV2|NA|TRBJ1-6
CASERERNSPLHF
TGTGCCAGCGAGAGGGAAAGGAATTCACCCCTCCACTTT
>NA|TRBV7-8|NA|TRBJ2-7
CASSPRETIDEQYF
TGTGCCAGCAGCCCCAGGGAAACCATCGACGAGCAGTACTTC
>few|TRBV27|NA|TRBJ1-2
CASSLYRGGGYTF
TGTGCCAGCAGTTTATACCGGGGAGGAGGCTACACCTTC
>few|TRBV5-6|NA|TRBJ1-4
CASSLPSNEKLFF
TGTGCCAGCAGCTTGCCCTCTAATGAAAAACTGTTTTTT
>NA|TRBV21-1|NA|TRBJ2-1
CASSKKGASGRATNEQFF
TGTGCCAGCAGCAAAAAAGGGGCTAGCGGGAGGGCTACAAATGAGCAGTTCTTC
>NA|TRBV5-6|TRBD1|TRBJ2-4
CASSPGTGDFQLAKNIQYF
TGTGCCAGCAGCCCGGGGACAGGTGATTTTCAACTAGCCAAAAACATTCAGTACTTC
>once|TRBV19|TRBD1|TRBJ2-1
CAGSIGGTGGHNEQFF
TGTGCCGGTAGTATAGGGGGGACAGGGGGGCACAATGAGCAGTTCTTC
>NA|TRBV5-1|NA|TRBJ2-7
CASSLGQGGEQYF
TGCGCCAGCAGCTTGGGGCAGGGAGGCGAGCAGTACTTC
>NA|TRBV2|TRBD1|TRBJ1-2
CASSGGTVNYGYTF
TGTGCCAGCAGTGGGGGGACAGTAAACTATGGCTACACCTTC
>NA|TRBV7-2|TRBD1|TRBJ1-2
CASSVDRGYGYTF
TGTGCCAGCAGCGTAGACAGGGGCTATGGCTACACCTTC
>NA|TRBV4-2|NA|TRBJ1-4
CASSQDLGGAGNEKLFF
TGTGCCAGCAGCCAAGATTTGGGGGGGGCGGGTAATGAAAAACTGTTTTTT
>NA|TRBV7-9|NA|TRBJ1-1
CASSTLWMNTEAFF
TGTGCCAGCAGCACTCTATGGATGAACACTGAAGCTTTCTTT
>NA|TRBV7-2|NA|TRBJ1-2
CASSLVGGRGYTF
TGTGCCAGCAGCTTAGTGGGGGGCCGTGGCTACACCTTC
>NA|TRBV6-5|NA|TRBJ2-5
CASSYSTGVETQYF
TGTGCCAGCAGTTACTCGACGGGGGTAGAGACCCAGTACTTC
>NA|TRBV5-3|TRBD1|TRBJ2-7
CARSYDRDGLSYEQYF
TGTGCCAGAAGCTACGACAGGGACGGCTTATCCTACGAGCAGTACTTC
>NA|TRBV7-3|TRBD1|TRBJ2-5
CASSPGGSETQYF
TGTGCCAGCAGCCCAGGGGGCAGTGAGACCCAGTACTTC
>NA|TRBV5-1|TRBD2|TRBJ2-3
CASSSGTSTPPVPQYF
TGCGCCAGCAGCTCGGGGACTAGTACCCCACCGGTTCCGCAGTATTTT
>NA|TRBV6-5|TRBD1|TRBJ1-3
CASSSGQTSGNTIYF
TGTGCCAGCAGCTCGGGACAGACCTCTGGAAACACCATATATTTT
>once|TRBV24-1|NA|TRBJ2-7
CATSDQDAYEQYF
TGTGCCACCAGTGACCAGGATGCCTACGAGCAGTACTTC
>once|TRBV19|NA|TRBJ1-1
CASSMGKNTEAFF
TGTGCCAGTAGTATGGGCAAGAACACTGAAGCTTTCTTT
>NA|TRBV30|TRBD2|TRBJ2-7
CAWRLAGGEQYF
TGTGCCTGGAGGCTAGCGGGGGGGGAGCAGTACTTC
>NA|TRBV19|NA|TRBJ2-3
CASMGGISTDTQYF
TGTGCCAGTATGGGGGGAATTAGCACAGATACGCAGTATTTT
>NA|TRBV4-2|NA|TRBJ2-3
CASSQEVKGGADTQYF
TGTGCCAGCAGCCAAGAGGTAAAGGGTGGGGCAGATACGCAGTATTTT
>NA|TRBV23-1|NA|TRBJ1-1
CASISTSNTEAFF
TGCGCCAGCATCTCCACTTCCAACACTGAAGCTTTCTTT
>NA|TRBV10-3|NA|TRBJ2-7
CAIRLGGSLYEQYF
TGTGCCATCAGACTAGGAGGGTCCCTCTACGAGCAGTACTTC
>NA|TRBV16|NA|TRBJ1-5
CASSRTGNQPQHF
TGTGCCAGCAGCAGGACGGGGAATCAGCCCCAGCATTTT
>NA|TRBV3-1/TRBV3-2|NA|TRBJ1-2
CASSQVRASGYTF
TGTGCCAGCAGCCAAGTCAGGGCATCTGGCTACACCTTC
>NA|TRBV28|TRBD2|TRBJ2-7
CASSSPGLAGGPGEQYF
TGTGCCAGCAGTTCACCGGGACTAGCGGGAGGGCCGGGAGAGCAGTACTTC
>NA|TRBV6-5|TRBD1|TRBJ1-1
CASSHGQGFTEAFF
TGTGCCAGCAGTCATGGACAGGGCTTCACTGAAGCTTTCTTT
>NA|TRBV18|NA|TRBJ2-7
CASSPKGSVTYEQYF
TGTGCCAGCTCACCAAAAGGGTCGGTCACCTACGAGCAGTACTTC
>NA|TRBV7-2|NA|TRBJ1-5
CASSPWEGNQPQHF
TGTGCCAGCAGCCCTTGGGAAGGCAATCAGCCCCAGCATTTT
>NA|TRBV7-2|NA|TRBJ1-1
CASRSQVPMNTEAFF
TGTGCCAGCAGGTCACAGGTACCCATGAACACTGAAGCTTTCTTT
>once|TRBV2|TRBD2|TRBJ2-2
CARGTSGTGELFF
TGTGCCCGCGGGACTAGCGGCACCGGGGAGCTGTTTTTT
>few|TRBV5-1|NA|TRBJ2-1
CASSFRNPPVDEQFF
TGCGCCAGCAGCTTCCGGAACCCCCCAGTCGATGAGCAGTTCTTC
>NA|TRBV28|NA|TRBJ1-5
CASLGQPQHF
TGTGCCAGCCTGGGGCAGCCCCAGCATTTT
>NA|TRBV11-2|NA|TRBJ2-5
CASSSRGVRDQETQYF
TGTGCCAGCAGCTCCAGGGGAGTTCGCGACCAAGAGACCCAGTACTTC
>NA|TRBV30|NA|TRBJ1-1
CAWSALMNTEAFF
TGTGCCTGGAGTGCCCTAATGAACACTGAAGCTTTCTTT
>NA|TRBV7-9|TRBD1|TRBJ2-6
CASSLSWTGGANVLTF
TGTGCCAGCAGCCTAAGTTGGACAGGTGGGGCCAACGTCCTGACTTTC
>NA|TRBV5-1|NA|TRBJ2-2
CASSLEAENTGELFF
TGCGCCAGCAGCTTGGAGGCGGAGAACACCGGGGAGCTGTTTTTT
>NA|TRBV3-1/TRBV3-2|NA|TRBJ1-1
CASSQLQPNTEAFF
TGTGCCAGCAGCCAACTACAACCCAACACTGAAGCTTTCTTT